Below are 16 T cell receptor beta chains sequenced from a single sample in a study of T cells in localized non-small cell lung cancer. Only in-frame clones appear in the TCRdb table, and some are missing; sequencing was by immunoSEQ multiplex PCR. The sample contains some 140,000 clones, 89% of which appear only once. Sequenced here: peripheral blood, sampled before any cancer treatment. The receptors originated from an older female donor with stage I lung adenocarcinoma.

The J gene is TRBJ2-6, the V gene TRBV19; D perhaps matches TRBD2 (5 bases). The germline V and J ends were trimmed by 1 base and 3 bases, with 10 bases remaining between them. The CDR3 spans 16 residues. Per germline, CDR1 LNHDA and CDR2 SQIVND (reference sequence). In nucleotides, the CDR3 is TGTGCCAGTAGTATAGGAGGGAGAGGTGGGGCCAACGTCCTGACTTTC. Protein: CASSIGGRGGANVLTF.

The chain has TRBV6-6 and TRBJ2-7; no reliable D call. The germline CDR1 and CDR2 sequences are MNHNY and SVGAGI (reference sequence). The length of the CDR3 is 12 residues. V lost 0 bases to trimming and J lost 5 bases, with 5 bases between them. The chain's CDR3 is CASSYSDNEQYF. The CDR3 nucleotides read TGTGCCAGCAGTTACTCAGACAACGAGCAGTACTTC.

The V gene is TRBV7-9, the J gene TRBJ2-7; D is perhaps TRBD1 (5 bases). Trimming shortened V by 5 bases and J by 3 bases, and 5 bases separated the two germline ends. CDR3 size: 11 residues. In germline, CDR1 is SEHNR, CDR2 FQNEAQ (reference sequence). CDR3 amino acids: CASSDSYEQYF. In DNA form, the CDR3 reads TGTGCCAGCAGCGACAGCTACGAGCAGTACTTC.

The rearrangement links TRBV6-5 to TRBJ2-1; D unclear. CDR3 length equals 11 residues. V gave up 5 bases and J gave up 5 bases, with 4 bases separating them. Per germline, CDR1 MNHEY and CDR2 SVGAGI. In DNA, the CDR3 is TGTGCCAGCAGTGAACACAATGAGCAGTTCTTC. This encodes CASSEHNEQFF.

The chain couples TRBV5-4 to TRBJ2-1, with 9 bases fitting TRBD2. The ends lost 4 bases at V and 8 bases at J; junction bases unmatched: 7. The V gene's germline CDR1 is SGHNT and CDR2 YYREEE (reference sequence). The CDR3 contains 14 residues. In DNA form, the CDR3 reads TGTGCCAGCAGCCGCGGGACTAGCTGGGATGAGCAGTTCTTC. It codes for CASSRGTSWDEQFF.

The chain links TRBV30 to TRBJ2-7, with 9 bases lining up with TRBD1. V shed 8 bases, J shed 0 bases, and the junction held 8 bases outside the gene matches. CDR3 length: 14 amino acids. Germline V gives CDR1 GTSNPN, CDR2 SVGIG (reference sequence). This chain's CDR3 is CAQGGQGSSYEQYF. The CDR3 bases are TGTGCCCAGGGGGGACAGGGAAGCTCCTACGAGCAGTACTTC.

This chain links TRBV2 with TRBJ1-6; D ambiguous. The length of the CDR3 is 15 residues. Germline loops: CDR1 SNHLY, CDR2 FYNNEI. Between the trimmed V and J ends, which lost 3 bases and 5 bases, there was a span of 11 bases. The CDR3 is CASSDLGRDNSPLHF. In DNA form, the CDR3 reads TGTGCCAGCAGTGACCTCGGACGGGATAATTCACCCCTCCACTTT.

J is TRBJ1-1 and V is TRBV18; weak D call: TRBD1 (5 bases). CDR3 length: 14 amino acids. Germline CDR1 KGHSH, CDR2 LQKENI. The V end lost 3 bases, the J end lost 3 bases, and 11 bases lay between the germline ends. The DNA for the CDR3 is TGTGCCAGCTCACCCAGCAGGGTGGACACTGAAGCTTTCTTT. It encodes CASSPSRVDTEAFF.

The chain uses TRBV10-1 and TRBJ1-5; TRBD1 is a possible D gene (6 bases). CDR3 length: 14 amino acids. V lost 11 bases and J 5 bases, leaving 19 bases between the germline ends. The germline gives CDR1 WNHNN, CDR2 SYGVQD (reference sequence). Here the CDR3 DNA reads TGCGCCCCTCCCGGGGGGGGCGTTGATCAGCCCCAGCATTTT. Translation: CAPPGGGVDQPQHF.

The chain uses TRBV4-1 and TRBJ2-2; a weak D match, TRBD1 (5 bases). Per germline, CDR1 MGHRA and CDR2 YSYEKL. The CDR3 runs 15 residues. V was cut by 4 bases and J by 4 bases, with 13 bases left in between. The CDR3 loop is CASSLRVVGTGELFF. The CDR3 region has the DNA TGCGCCAGCAGCCTCAGGGTAGTTGGCACCGGGGAGCTGTTTTTT.

This chain connects TRBV25-1 to TRBJ2-6; no clear D gene. The CDR3 covers 16 residues. The germline V gene encodes CDR1 MGHDK and CDR2 SYGVNS. V was clipped by 4 bases and J by 3 bases, with 13 bases between them. The CDR3 DNA reads TGTGCCAGCAGTGCTAGTCGTATTGTTGGGGCCAACGTCCTGACTTTC. Translating gives CASSASRIVGANVLTF.

The J gene is TRBJ1-1, the V gene TRBV18; 8 bases match TRBD1. V shed 0 bases, J shed 5 bases, and the junction held 5 bases outside the gene matches. CDR3 length: 15 residues. Germline V gives CDR1 KGHSH, CDR2 LQKENI. This CDR3 is CASSPPTGDRTEAFF. CDR3 nucleotides: TGTGCCAGCTCACCACCGACAGGGGATAGGACTGAAGCTTTCTTT.

The chain couples TRBV6-5 to TRBJ2-7, with D possibly being TRBD2 (6 bases). V lost 1 base and J 0 bases, leaving 7 bases between the germline ends. Germline lookup yields CDR1 MNHEY and CDR2 SVGAGI. The CDR3 has 14 amino acids. CDR3 sequence reads: CASSYYGSSYEQYF. The CDR3 nucleotides read TGTGCCAGCAGTTACTACGGGAGCTCCTACGAGCAGTACTTC.

This chain joins TRBV28 and TRBJ2-3; D is uncertain. The germline V gene has CDR1 MDHEN and CDR2 SYDVKM. Trimming took 8 bases from V and 8 from J, leaving 14 bases between them. The CDR3 runs 12 residues. This chain's CDR3 is CASYTELGTQYF. The CDR3 bases are TGTGCCAGCTACACGGAATTGGGTACGCAGTATTTT.

The gene calls are TRBV2 and TRBJ2-5; D call uncertain. Germline CDR1 reads SNHLY; CDR2 reads FYNNEI. CDR3 size: 13 residues. V lost 1 base and J lost 4, with 7 bases in between. The CDR3 here is CASSEGTGETQYF. CDR3 sequence (DNA): TGTGCCAGCAGTGAAGGGACGGGAGAGACCCAGTACTTC. Filled out from reference TRBV2 and TRBJ2-5, the complete variable domain reads EPEVTQTPSHQVTQMGQEVILRCVPISNHLYFYWYRQILGQKVEFLVSFYNNEISEKSEIFDDQFSVERPDGSNFTLKIRSTKLEDSAMYFCASSEGTGETQYFGPGTRLLVL.

The V call is TRBV28, the J call TRBJ2-3; D possibly corresponds to TRBD1 (8 bases). Germline assignment: CDR1 MDHEN and CDR2 SYDVKM. This CDR3 is built from 16 residues. Between the trimmed V and J ends, which lost 4 bases and 1 base, there was a span of 15 bases. The CDR3 loop reads CASSSQGAGGTDTQYF. The DNA of the CDR3 is TGTGCCAGCAGTTCCCAGGGGGCGGGGGGCACAGATACGCAGTATTTT.